A selection of T cell receptor beta chains follows, all from one sample in a study of blood T cells in healthy people across ages. TCRdb itself ran the 5' RACE reads through MiXCR, one entry per CDR3 protein. Of 600,000 to 800,000 distinct CDR3 sequences in the sample, around a fifth were seen once. Sequenced sample: blood. These receptors were collected from a man in his 70s in good health. Both conserved end residues are part of each CDR3. The D gene is left open where the match is weak. Clone size is not always given. Where it is, it says once, few, many or a class for expanded clones.

j_call v_call clone_size d_call cdr3_nt cdr3_aa
TRBJ2-5 TRBV11-2 few NA TGTGCCAGCAGCTTAGAGCGCCTTTCGGAGACCCAGTACTTC CASSLERLSETQYF
TRBJ2-5 TRBV20-1 NA NA TGCAGTGCTAGCCTAGATCAAGAGACCCAGTACTTC CSASLDQETQYF
TRBJ1-6 TRBV6-5 few NA TGTGCCAGCAGTTACTCGATCGGATCTGGCTCACCCCTCCACTTT CASSYSIGSGSPLHF
TRBJ2-3 TRBV12-3/TRBV12-4 NA TRBD2 TGTGCCAGCAGCGAAGCGGGACTCACAGATACGCAGTATTTT CASSEAGLTDTQYF
TRBJ2-3 TRBV5-1 NA TRBD1 TGCGCCAGCAGCTTCCGAGGGGGCCTTACAATAAACACAGATACGCAGTATTTT CASSFRGGLTINTDTQYF
TRBJ2-7 TRBV28 many NA TGTGCCAGCAGTCCTCCGGGGGTATACTACGAGCAGTACTTC CASSPPGVYYEQYF
TRBJ1-4 TRBV6-2/TRBV6-3 NA NA TGTGCCAGCAGTTTCGTACCGGGACGGAGTAATGAAAAACTGTTTTTT CASSFVPGRSNEKLFF
TRBJ2-1 TRBV5-4 few NA TGTGCCAGCAGCGCAGGGCTAGTCAATGAGCAGTTCTTC CASSAGLVNEQFF
TRBJ2-1 TRBV27 many TRBD2 TGTGCCAGCAGTCCCCGGGAGGGGTTTTACAATGAGCAGTTCTTC CASSPREGFYNEQFF
TRBJ1-2 TRBV7-2 few TRBD1 TGTGCCAGCAGCCCGGGGACAGATGGTGACTACACCTTC CASSPGTDGDYTF
TRBJ2-7 TRBV6-2/TRBV6-3 NA NA TGTGCCAGGAAGGACAGAGTCTCCTACGAGCAGTACTTC CARKDRVSYEQYF
TRBJ2-1 TRBV12-3/TRBV12-4 few NA TGTGCCAGCAGTATAGTCAGGGGTAATGAGCAGTTCTTC CASSIVRGNEQFF
TRBJ2-7 TRBV6-6 few TRBD1 TGTGCCAGCACCGAGGACAGGGGGCGTAACTACGAGCAGTACTTC CASTEDRGRNYEQYF
TRBJ2-3 TRBV29-1 NA NA TGCAGCGTTGCCCGAGGGTCCTTTTCTGGCACAGATACGCAGTATTTT CSVARGSFSGTDTQYF
TRBJ2-5 TRBV10-3 many NA TGTGCCATCAGTGAGTCTAACAGGGTAGAGACCCAGTACTTC CAISESNRVETQYF
TRBJ2-5 TRBV5-1 NA NA TGCGCCGGCAGCTTGGTTCGGGAGACCCAGTACTTC CAGSLVRETQYF
TRBJ1-2 TRBV12-3/TRBV12-4 many NA TGTGCCAGCAGTCAGGCGAACTATGGCTACACCTTC CASSQANYGYTF